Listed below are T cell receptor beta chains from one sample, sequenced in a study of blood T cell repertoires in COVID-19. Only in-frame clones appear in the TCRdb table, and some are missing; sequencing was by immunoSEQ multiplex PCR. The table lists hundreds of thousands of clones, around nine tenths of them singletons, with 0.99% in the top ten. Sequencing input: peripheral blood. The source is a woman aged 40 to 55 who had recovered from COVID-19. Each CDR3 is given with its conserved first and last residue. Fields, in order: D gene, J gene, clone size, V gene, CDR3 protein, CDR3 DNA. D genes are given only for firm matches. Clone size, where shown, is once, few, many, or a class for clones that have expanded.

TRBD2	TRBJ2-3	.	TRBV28	CASSLGTSGSTDTQYF	TGTGCCAGCAGTCTCGGGACTAGCGGGAGCACAGATACGCAGTATTTT
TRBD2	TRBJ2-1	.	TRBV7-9	CASSLWLAGNNEQFF	TGTGCCAGCAGCTTATGGCTAGCGGGGAACAATGAGCAGTTCTTC
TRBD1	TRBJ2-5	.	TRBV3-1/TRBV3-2	CASSHRQGATETQYF	TGTGCCAGCAGCCATCGACAGGGAGCCACAGAGACCCAGTACTTC
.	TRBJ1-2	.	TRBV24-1	CATSRGEENYGYTF	TGTGCCACCAGCAGGGGCGAAGAGAACTATGGCTACACCTTC
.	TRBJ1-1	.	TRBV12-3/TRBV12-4	CASTPGGPTEAFF	TGTGCCAGCACCCCGGGGGGGCCTACTGAAGCTTTCTTT
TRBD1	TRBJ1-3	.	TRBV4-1	CASSQGTGYRGGNTIYF	TGCGCCAGCAGCCAAGGGACGGGATACAGGGGCGGAAACACCATATATTTT
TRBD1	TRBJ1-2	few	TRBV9	CASSAGGRSGYTF	TGTGCCAGCAGCGCAGGGGGTCGCTCCGGCTACACCTTC
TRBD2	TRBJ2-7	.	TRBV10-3	CAISEGLAGRSGYEQYF	TGTGCCATCAGTGAAGGACTAGCGGGAAGGTCGGGCTACGAGCAGTACTTC
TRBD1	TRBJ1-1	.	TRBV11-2	CASSLGQLTTEAFF	TGTGCCAGCAGCTTGGGACAGCTGACCACTGAAGCTTTCTTT
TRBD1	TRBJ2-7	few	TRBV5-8	CASSLGQGLTYEQYF	TGTGCCAGCAGCTTGGGACAGGGGCTAACCTACGAGCAGTACTTC
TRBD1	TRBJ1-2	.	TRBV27	CASSRDRQGSNYGYTF	TGTGCCAGCAGTCGCGACCGACAGGGGTCTAACTATGGCTACACCTTC
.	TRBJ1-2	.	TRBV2	CASNPGVFGYTF	TGTGCCAGCAACCCAGGGGTTTTTGGCTACACCTTC
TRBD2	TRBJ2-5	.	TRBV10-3	CAISESIPGGGETQYF	TGTGCCATCAGTGAGTCTATCCCGGGAGGCGGGGAGACCCAGTACTTC
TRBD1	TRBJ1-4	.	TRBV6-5	CATRTRGLSEKLFF	TGTGCCACCCGGACCAGGGGGCTTAGTGAAAAACTGTTTTTT
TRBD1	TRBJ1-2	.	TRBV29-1	CSAAGTGNYGYTF	TGCAGCGCCGCCGGGACAGGCAACTATGGCTACACCTTC
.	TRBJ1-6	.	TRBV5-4	CASSLGQISNSPLHF	TGTGCCAGCAGCTTGGGACAAATCAGTAATTCACCCCTCCACTTT
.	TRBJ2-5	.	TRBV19	CASSIGSGRGTQYF	TGTGCCAGTAGTATAGGGTCGGGGCGGGGGACCCAGTACTTC
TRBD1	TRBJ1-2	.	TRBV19	CASSIADRRAGYTF	TGTGCCAGTAGTATAGCGGACAGGAGGGCTGGCTACACCTTC
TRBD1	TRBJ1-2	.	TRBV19	CASSSPGQGLNYGYTF	TGTGCCAGTAGTAGCCCGGGACAGGGCCTTAACTATGGCTACACCTTC
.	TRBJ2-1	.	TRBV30	CAWTTGFLEQFF	TGTGCCTGGACCACAGGGTTCCTTGAGCAGTTCTTC
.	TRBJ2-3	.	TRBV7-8	CASGPLSGTDTQYF	TGTGCCAGCGGGCCCCTCTCCGGCACAGATACGCAGTATTTT
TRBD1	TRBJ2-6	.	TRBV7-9	CASSLARTGASSGANVLTF	TGTGCCAGCAGCTTAGCTCGGACAGGGGCCAGCTCTGGGGCCAACGTCCTGACTTTC
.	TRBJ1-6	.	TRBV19	CASSGTPNSPLHF	TGTGCCAGTAGTGGGACACCCAATTCACCCCTCCACTTT
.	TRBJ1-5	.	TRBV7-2	CASSLLRGVQPQHF	TGTGCCAGCAGCCTGCTCCGGGGGGTTCAGCCCCAGCATTTT
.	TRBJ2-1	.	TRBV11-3	CASSPGGLYNEQFF	TGTGCCAGCAGCCCAGGGGGGCTCTACAATGAGCAGTTCTTC
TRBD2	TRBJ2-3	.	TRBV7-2	CASSLAVLRGLAGLRPLDTQYF	TGTGCCAGCAGCTTAGCGGTCTTGAGGGGACTAGCGGGCCTCCGCCCTCTGGATACGCAGTATTTT
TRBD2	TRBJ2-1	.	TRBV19	CASSILGAGGRSSYNEQFF	TGTGCCAGTAGTATTTTGGGAGCGGGAGGGCGTAGCTCCTACAATGAGCAGTTCTTC
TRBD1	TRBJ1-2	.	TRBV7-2	CASSPGTASNYGYTF	TGTGCCAGCAGCCCCGGGACAGCCTCTAACTATGGCTACACCTTC
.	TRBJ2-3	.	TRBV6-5	CASSRQGTQYF	TGTGCCAGCAGCCGGCAGGGTACGCAGTATTTT
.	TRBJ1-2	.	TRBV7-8	CASSPGGGVVGYTF	TGTGCCAGCAGCCCCGGCGGGGGGGTAGTTGGCTACACCTTC
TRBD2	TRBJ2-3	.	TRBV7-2	CASSFSGRLADTQYF	TGTGCCAGCAGCTTCAGCGGGAGGCTCGCAGATACGCAGTATTTT
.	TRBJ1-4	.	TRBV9	CASSVGGQLRNEKLFF	TGTGCCAGCAGCGTAGGGGGACAATTGCGAAATGAAAAACTGTTTTTT
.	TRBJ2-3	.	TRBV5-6	CASSFGEDTQYF	TGTGCCAGCAGCTTCGGGGAAGATACGCAGTATTTT
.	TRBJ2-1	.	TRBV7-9	CASSLAPRGPLNEQFF	TGTGCCAGCAGCTTAGCGCCGCGGGGTCCGTTAAATGAGCAGTTCTTC
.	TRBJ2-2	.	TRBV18	CASSPDLTYTGELFF	TGTGCCAGCTCACCGGACTTGACTTACACCGGGGAGCTGTTTTTT
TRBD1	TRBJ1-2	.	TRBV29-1	CSAGQGDGYGYTF	TGCAGCGCTGGACAGGGGGACGGGTATGGCTACACCTTC
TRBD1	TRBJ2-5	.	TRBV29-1	CSSGQGETQYF	TGCAGCTCCGGACAGGGGGAGACCCAGTACTTC
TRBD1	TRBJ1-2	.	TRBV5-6	CASSPPQGNYGYTF	TGTGCCAGCAGCCCCCCACAGGGGAACTATGGCTACACCTTC
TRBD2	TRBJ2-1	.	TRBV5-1	CASSDSSGRGYNEQFF	TGCGCCAGCAGCGACTCTAGCGGGAGAGGTTACAATGAGCAGTTCTTC
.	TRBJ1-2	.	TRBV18	CASSPPGSGGYTF	TGTGCCAGCTCACCCCCCGGTTCCGGGGGCTACACCTTC
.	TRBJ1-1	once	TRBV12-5	CASGLLGRGASEAFF	TGTGCTAGTGGTTTGTTGGGCAGGGGAGCGTCTGAAGCTTTCTTT
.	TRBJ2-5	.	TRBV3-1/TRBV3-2	CASSQEGAWGETQYF	TGTGCCAGCAGCCAAGAGGGGGCGTGGGGGGAGACCCAGTACTTC
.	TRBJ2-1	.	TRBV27	CASSLPRTRRGGEQFF	TGTGCCAGCAGTTTACCCCGGACAAGACGAGGGGGTGAGCAGTTCTTC
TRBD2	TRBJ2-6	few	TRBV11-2	CASSLVQPSGRGGANVLTF	TGTGCCAGCAGCTTAGTTCAGCCTAGCGGGAGGGGTGGGGCCAACGTCCTGACTTTC
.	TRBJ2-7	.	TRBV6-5	CASRGLTYEQYF	TGTGCCAGCAGAGGACTGACGTACGAGCAGTACTTC
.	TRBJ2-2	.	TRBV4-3	CASSQESGVFTGELFF	TGCGCCAGCAGCCAAGAGTCAGGGGTGTTCACCGGGGAGTTGTTTTTT
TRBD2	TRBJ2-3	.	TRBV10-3	CAIAGGTSAFSDTQYF	TGTGCCATCGCCGGGGGGACTAGCGCGTTCTCAGATACGCAGTATTTT
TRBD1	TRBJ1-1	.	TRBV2	CASSRQGGANTEAFF	TGTGCCAGCAGCCGACAGGGGGGGGCGAACACTGAAGCTTTCTTT
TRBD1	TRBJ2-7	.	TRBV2	CASREQGPSYEQYF	TGTGCCAGCAGGGAACAGGGGCCCTCCTACGAGCAGTACTTC
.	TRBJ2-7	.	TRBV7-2	CASSFRSYEQYF	TGTGCCAGCAGCTTCCGCTCCTACGAGCAGTACTTC
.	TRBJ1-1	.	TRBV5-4	CASSLLSNTEAFF	TGTGCCAGCAGCTTACTCTCGAACACTGAAGCTTTCTTT
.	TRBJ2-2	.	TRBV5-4	CASSLAGTGGELFF	TGTGCCAGCAGCTTGGCCGGGACTGGCGGGGAGCTGTTTTTT
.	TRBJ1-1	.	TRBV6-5	CASSRGGAGTEAFF	TGTGCCAGCAGCCGAGGAGGGGCGGGCACTGAAGCTTTCTTT
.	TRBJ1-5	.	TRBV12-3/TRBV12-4	CAAGTLDQPQHF	TGTGCCGCCGGGACACTGGATCAGCCCCAGCATTTT
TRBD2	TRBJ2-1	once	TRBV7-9	CASQKTLGGANEQFF	TGTGCCAGCCAAAAGACCCTCGGGGGGGCAAATGAGCAGTTCTTC
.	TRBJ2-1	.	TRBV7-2	CASTPRFGSYNEQFF	TGTGCCAGCACCCCGAGGTTCGGGTCCTACAATGAGCAGTTCTTC
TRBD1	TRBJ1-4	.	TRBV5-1	CASSARTGGNEKLFF	TGCGCCAGCAGCGCACGGACAGGGGGAAATGAAAAACTGTTTTTT
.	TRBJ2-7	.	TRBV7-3	CASSLIGGGPGEQYF	TGTGCCAGCAGCTTAATCGGGGGAGGACCCGGGGAGCAGTACTTC